This T cell receptor beta chain emerged from a study of T cells in women clearing cervical HPV infection (dated by TCRdb to the late 2010s). In terms of the full investigation: The cases were some 27 women with histologically confirmed HPV16-related CIN3 or worse, and 2 of these cases were invasive cancers. Since HLA typing was available for only a few women, HLA type could not be ruled out as a confounder. The exploratory proof-of-principle case-control study was nested within the Guanacaste HPV Natural History Study in Costa Rica and compared TCR repertoires across cervical HPV16 outcomes. Cases and controls were matched on year of sample collection and on age within five years. Five blinded duplicates per group were added as quality controls, giving around 60 samples: 50 participants and 10 replicates. The roughly 25 controls were women who cleared a single incident HPV16 infection within 12 months without developing precancer or cancer. In the parent cohort, around 9,900 women aged 18 or older were enrolled in Guanacaste, Costa Rica, during about 1993 to 1995 and then followed for roughly seven years. Blood from cases was collected at the visit at which the lesion was first identified, whereas blood from controls was collected once infection was no longer detected. Among cases, blood sampling occurred a median of around 160 days after lesion detection, with an interquartile range of roughly 85 to 220 days. Median age was about 35 years in cases versus just over 37 in controls, and baseline characteristics did not differ significantly. Study-wide conclusions, independent of this receptor: Because the number of T cells in each sample was unknown, differences in richness could reflect differing T-cell content rather than repertoire biology. Because of the cross-sectional design, the study could not determine whether the associations came before infection or resulted from infection, and neither effector/memory subsets nor HPV-specific T cells were isolated. CIN3+ cases had significantly higher TCR repertoire richness than controls across sequencing depths, but evenness did not differ between the groups. Random forest classifiers combining richness and V gene abundances distinguished cases from controls with an estimated AUC of approximately 0.83.

Every participant had a single incident cervical HPV16 infection, and women with prevalent HPV16 infections were excluded. Cervical HPV DNA was detected with MY09/MY11 PCR, and genotyping was done by dot-blot hybridization. More than 14 mL of heparinized blood was centrifuged, after which the buffy coat was aliquoted, frozen at -30 degrees C, and then stored at -80 degrees C. QIAGEN kits were used to extract genomic DNA from the buffy coat specimens. In regard to this clone: What this receptor recognizes is not known.

TCR beta CDR3 regions were amplified by multiplex PCR using the immunoSEQ assay from an average of roughly 1,200 ng genomic DNA per sample. To correct primer bias, the assay used a complete synthetic TCR repertoire to set an amplification baseline. Amplicons were sequenced on the Illumina platform. The study's own analysis went as follows. Sequences were error-corrected by clustering with frequency ratios and a modified nearest-neighbor algorithm and were then analyzed in the immunoSEQ Analyzer with IMGT gene definitions. At each rarefaction depth, TCR richness and evenness were averaged across 20 rarefaction repeats, and samples with fewer sequences than that depth were excluded. Wilcoxon rank sum tests with FDR correction were used to compare relative abundances of V, D and J genes between the groups. In the blinded duplicates, the intraclass correlation was around 96% for TCR richness and averaged about 80% across 60 to 70 gene segments. Here the immuneACCESS table is served through TCRdb, limited to in-frame sequences with V and J called. Missing clones are a known gap in these copies; in checked studies unresolved V genes cover under half, and the rest lacks a known reason. The D gene and trimming were derived from the DNA, and the V and J assignments and clone size from that table. This sample's table lists more than 30,000 clones. The ten top clones hold about 16% of the sample.

The TCR comes from a woman aged 18 to 75 with a cervical HPV16 infection that either progressed to CIN3+ or cleared (not recorded which). Sequencing input: blood buffy coat.

The CDR3 bases that were read are TGTGCCAGCAGTGGACAGGGAGGGCCTGAA. Translated, this gives CASSGQGGPE. The CDR3 as a whole reads CASSGQGGPEAFF. Recombination connected TRBV6-1 to TRBJ1-1, with 7 bases aligning to TRBD1. The read gets to within 3 residues of the CDR3 end, and the germline J gene fills in the rest. The CDR3, cysteine through phenylalanine, is 13 amino acids long. Of the CDR3's DNA, 30 bases were read; they are in frame from base 1. From V the trimming removes 4 bases and from J it removes 6 bases, while the gene matches leave 5 bases of the junction unaccounted for. The CDR1 and CDR2 encoded by the germline V gene are MNHNS and SASEGT.